Listed below are T cell receptor beta chains from one sample, sequenced in a study of CD8 T cells in Susac syndrome. TCRdb fed the immunoSEQ multiplex PCR reads into MiXCR, producing one record per CDR3 protein. The table includes approximately 76,000 distinct CDR3 sequences, about 95% detected once. Material: CD8+ T cells from PBMCs. Every receptor here comes from a human donor with multiple sclerosis. Both conserved end residues are part of each CDR3. D genes are given only for firm matches. Clone size is given for some rows only: seen once, a few or many times, or a class if the clone is expanded.

-	once	TRBJ2-1	TRBV7-2	TGTGCCAGCAGCTTAGACTTTACGTATGAGCAGTTCTTC	CASSLDFTYEQFF
-	-	TRBJ1-1	TRBV7-2	TGTGCCAGCAGCTTAGTCTCCAGGGGCGACACTGAAGCTTTCTTT	CASSLVSRGDTEAFF
-	-	TRBJ1-2	TRBV20-1	TGCAGTGCTAGAGATCGGAAGGGTGATGACTACACCTTC	CSARDRKGDDYTF
-	-	TRBJ1-1	TRBV10-3	TGTGCCATCAGTGTCGGGACCACTGAAGCTTTCTTT	CAISVGTTEAFF
-	-	TRBJ2-5	TRBV2	TGTGCCAGCCTCCGGGGCCCGGGGGACCAGTACACCCAGTACTTC	CASLRGPGDQYTQYF
-	-	TRBJ2-6	TRBV6-1	TGTGCCAGCAGTGGGACTGATTACAGCTCTGGGGCCAACGTCCTGACTTTC	CASSGTDYSSGANVLTF
-	-	TRBJ2-7	TRBV29-1	TGCAGCGCTACAGGGTTGGACACCCCCTACGAGCAGTACTTC	CSATGLDTPYEQYF
-	once	TRBJ2-7	TRBV28	TGTGCCAGCACCCGAACACGGGGGCACGGATTAGCCTACGAGCAGTACTTC	CASTRTRGHGLAYEQYF
-	few	TRBJ1-5	TRBV6-5	TGTGCCAGCAGTTACGGGGGGCCCAATCAGCCCCAGCATTTT	CASSYGGPNQPQHF
-	-	TRBJ1-2	TRBV30	TGTGCCTGGAGGGAGGGGGTTAACTATGGCTACACCTTC	CAWREGVNYGYTF
TRBD1	-	TRBJ2-7	TRBV19	TGTGCCAGTAGTATAGATCCTACAGGGGACCTTACCTACGAGCAGTACTTC	CASSIDPTGDLTYEQYF
-	-	TRBJ2-2	TRBV12-3/TRBV12-4	TGTGCCAGCAGTTGGACAGTAAACACCGGGGAGCTGTTTTTT	CASSWTVNTGELFF